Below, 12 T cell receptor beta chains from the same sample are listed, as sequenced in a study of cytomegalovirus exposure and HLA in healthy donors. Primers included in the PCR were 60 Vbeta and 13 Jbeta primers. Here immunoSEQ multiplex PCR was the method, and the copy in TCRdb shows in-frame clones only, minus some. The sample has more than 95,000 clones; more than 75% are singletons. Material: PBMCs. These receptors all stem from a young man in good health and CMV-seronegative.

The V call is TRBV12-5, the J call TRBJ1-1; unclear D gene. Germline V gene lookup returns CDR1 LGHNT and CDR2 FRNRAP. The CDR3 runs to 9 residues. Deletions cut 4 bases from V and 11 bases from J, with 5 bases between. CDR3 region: CASGCRAFF. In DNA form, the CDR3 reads TGTGCTAGTGGTTGTCGGGCTTTCTTT.

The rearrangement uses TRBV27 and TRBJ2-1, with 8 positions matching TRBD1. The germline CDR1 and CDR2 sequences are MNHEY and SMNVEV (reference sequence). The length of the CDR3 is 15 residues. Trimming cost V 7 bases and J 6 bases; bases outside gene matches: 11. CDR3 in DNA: TGTGCCAGCAACCCCGACCGGGACAGGAGCAATGAGCAGTTCTTC. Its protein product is CASNPDRDRSNEQFF.

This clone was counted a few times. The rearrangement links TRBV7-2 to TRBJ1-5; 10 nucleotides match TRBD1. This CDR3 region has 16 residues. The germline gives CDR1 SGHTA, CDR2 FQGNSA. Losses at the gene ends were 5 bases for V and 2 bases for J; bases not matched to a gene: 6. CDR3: CASSRGTGEGNQPQHF. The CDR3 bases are TGTGCCAGCAGCCGCGGGACAGGGGAGGGCAATCAGCCCCAGCATTTT.

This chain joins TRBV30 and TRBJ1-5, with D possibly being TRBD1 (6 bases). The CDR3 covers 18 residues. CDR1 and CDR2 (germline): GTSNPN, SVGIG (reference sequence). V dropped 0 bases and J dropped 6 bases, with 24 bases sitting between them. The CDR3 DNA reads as TGTGCCTGGAGTGTCCTTACCAGACAGGCAGGAGGAGGTCAGCCCCAGCATTTT. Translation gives CAWSVLTRQAGGGQPQHF. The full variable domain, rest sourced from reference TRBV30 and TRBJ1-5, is SQTIHQWPATLVQPVGSPLSLECTVEGTSNPNLYWYRQAAGRGLQLLFYSVGIGQISSEVPQNLSASRPQDRQFILSSKKLLLSDSGFYLCAWSVLTRQAGGGQPQHFGDGTRLSIL.

The CDR3 nucleotides are TGTGCCAGCAGCGTAGGGGGACAGGTTATCTCTGGGGCCAACGTCCTGACTTTC. Amino acid sequence: CASSVGGQVISGANVLTF. The V call is TRBV9, the J call TRBJ2-6; the match to TRBD1 covers 8 bases. Per germline, CDR1 SGDLS and CDR2 YYNGEE. V dropped 0 bases and J dropped 0; count of bases not matched to a gene: 5. The CDR3 runs 18 residues.

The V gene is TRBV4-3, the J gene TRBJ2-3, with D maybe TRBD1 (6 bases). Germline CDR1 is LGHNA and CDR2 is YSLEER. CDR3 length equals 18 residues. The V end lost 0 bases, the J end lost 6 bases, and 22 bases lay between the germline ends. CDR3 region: CASSQDWQGSPRADTQYF. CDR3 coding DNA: TGCGCCAGCAGCCAAGATTGGCAGGGGAGTCCCCGGGCCGATACGCAGTATTTT.

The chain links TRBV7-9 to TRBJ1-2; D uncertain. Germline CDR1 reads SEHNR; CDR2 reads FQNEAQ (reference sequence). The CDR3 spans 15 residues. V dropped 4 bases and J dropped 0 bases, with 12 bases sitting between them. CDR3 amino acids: CASSWADRANYGYTF. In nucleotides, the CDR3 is TGTGCCAGCAGCTGGGCCGACCGAGCTAACTATGGCTACACCTTC.

The CDR3 coding sequence is TGCGCCAGCAGCCAAGAAGTCGGACAGGACGACTACAATGAGCAGTTCTTC. It yields the protein CASSQEVGQDDYNEQFF. The rearrangement joins TRBV4-3 to TRBJ2-1; 7 bases line up with TRBD1. There are 17 residues in the CDR3. CDR1 is LGHNA, CDR2 YSLEER, per germline. V dropped 0 bases and J dropped 3; count of bases not matched to a gene: 8.

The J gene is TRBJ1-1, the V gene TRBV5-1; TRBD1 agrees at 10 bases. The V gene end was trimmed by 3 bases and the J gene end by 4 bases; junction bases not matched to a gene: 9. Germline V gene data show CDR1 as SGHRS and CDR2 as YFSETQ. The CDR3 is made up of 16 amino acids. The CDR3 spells CASSSETTGGLTEAFF. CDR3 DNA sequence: TGCGCCAGCAGCTCGGAGACGACAGGGGGCCTCACTGAAGCTTTCTTT.

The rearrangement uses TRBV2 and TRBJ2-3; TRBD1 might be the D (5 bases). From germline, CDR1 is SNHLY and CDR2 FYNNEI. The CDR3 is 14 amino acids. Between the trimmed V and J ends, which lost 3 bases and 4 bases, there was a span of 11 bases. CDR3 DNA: TGTGCCAGCAGTGACCGGTTGGGGCCAGATACGCAGTATTTT. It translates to CASSDRLGPDTQYF.

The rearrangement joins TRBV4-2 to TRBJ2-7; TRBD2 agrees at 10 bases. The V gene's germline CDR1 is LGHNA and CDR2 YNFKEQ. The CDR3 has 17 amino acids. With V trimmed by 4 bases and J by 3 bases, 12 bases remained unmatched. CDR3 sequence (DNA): TGTGCCAGCAGCCCTCTAGCGGGGGCCTTGGAGGGCTACGAGCAGTACTTC. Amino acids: CASSPLAGALEGYEQYF.

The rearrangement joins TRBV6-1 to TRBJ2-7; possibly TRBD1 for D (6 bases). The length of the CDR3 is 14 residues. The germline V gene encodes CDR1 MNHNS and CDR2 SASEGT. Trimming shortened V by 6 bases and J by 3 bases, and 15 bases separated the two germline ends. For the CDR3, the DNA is TGTGCCAGCAGGGACTCCGGGACAAACTACGAGCAGTACTTC. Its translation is CASRDSGTNYEQYF.